The 8 T cell receptor beta chains reported below all come from one sample, sequenced in a study of shared clonotypes between healthy human individuals. TCRdb's copy holds only in-frame clones and misses some; the assay was immunoSEQ multiplex PCR. The data contain hundreds of thousands of clones, around 72% of them seen just once; the ten biggest clones take up roughly 1.7%. The sequencing sample was made of memory CD4+ T cells sorted from blood. This sample's subset: CD45RA-negative fraction. The receptors derive from a woman aged 25-40 years in good health.

The CDR3 loop is CASSFWAGGGQEQFF. The CDR3 DNA is TGTGCCAGCAGCTTTTGGGCGGGAGGGGGCCAAGAGCAGTTCTTC. J is TRBJ2-1 and V is TRBV7-2, with TRBD2 matching 9 bases. The CDR3 spans 15 residues. Unmatched junction bases numbered 10, after V lost 3 bases and J lost 10 bases. Germline assignment: CDR1 SGHTA and CDR2 FQGNSA. The full variable domain, completed using reference TRBV7-2 and TRBJ2-1, is GAGVSQSPSNKVTEKGKDVELRCDPISGHTALYWYRQSLGQGLEFLIYFQGNSAPDKSGLPSDRFSAERTGGSVSTLTIQRTQQEDSAVYLCASSFWAGGGQEQFFGPGTRLTVL.

The chain combines TRBV6-5 with TRBJ1-5, with TRBD1 as a possible D gene (6 bases). V lost 2 bases and J 7 bases, leaving 12 bases between the germline ends. The CDR3 covers 14 residues. Germline V gene lookup returns CDR1 MNHEY and CDR2 SVGAGI. As DNA, the CDR3 is TGTGCCAGCAGTTACGCAGGGGTCGACCAGCCCCAGCATTTT. It yields the protein CASSYAGVDQPQHF.

This chain connects TRBV2 to TRBJ2-7; TRBD1 is a possible D gene (5 bases). The CDR3 contains 14 residues. With 10 bases removed from V and 0 bases from J, the gap between germline ends came to 16 bases. Germline CDR1 reads SNHLY; CDR2 reads FYNNEI. CDR3 bases: TGTGCCACCATAGAGACAGCGAGCTCCTACGAGCAGTACTTC. It specifies CATIETASSYEQYF.

The V and J genes are TRBV6-5 and TRBJ2-1; 7 nucleotides match TRBD1. This CDR3 is 14 amino acids long. The V gene end was trimmed by 2 bases and the J gene end by 4 bases; junction bases not matched to a gene: 2. Germline CDR1 MNHEY, CDR2 SVGAGI. This CDR3 is CASSYTQGYNEQFF. The CDR3 region has the DNA TGTGCCAGCAGTTACACACAGGGGTACAATGAGCAGTTCTTC.

The CDR3 sequence: CASSPTGNTGELFF. The DNA for the CDR3 is TGTGCCAGCAGCCCGACAGGGAACACCGGGGAGCTGTTTTTT. V and J are TRBV6-6 and TRBJ2-2, with D possibly being TRBD1 (6 bases). The CDR3 loop spans 14 amino acids. The germline V gene encodes CDR1 MNHNY and CDR2 SVGAGI (reference sequence). V lost 6 bases to trimming and J lost 1 base, with 9 bases between them.

The V call is TRBV11-2, the J call TRBJ2-7; D possibly corresponds to TRBD1 (5 bases). In germline, CDR1 is SGHAT, CDR2 FQNNGV. V lost 3 bases and J lost 2, with 11 bases in between. The CDR3 is 14 amino acids. The CDR3 nucleotides read TGTGCCAGCAGCTTGGGCAGGGCCGCCTACGAGCAGTACTTC. Protein: CASSLGRAAYEQYF.

This chain uses TRBV5-1 with TRBJ2-2; the match to TRBD2 covers 7 bases. The CDR3 length is 16 residues. Trimming took 4 bases from V and 0 from J; bases not matched to a gene: 6. Germline CDR1 is SGHRS and CDR2 is YFSETQ. Here the CDR3 reads CASSRLTSANTGELFF. CDR3 coding DNA: TGCGCCAGCAGCCGCCTCACTAGCGCGAACACCGGGGAGCTGTTTTTT.

The chain links TRBV7-9 to TRBJ2-7; TRBD2 agrees at 10 bases. V lost 5 bases to trimming and J lost 3 bases; unmatched junction nucleotides: 4. The CDR3 loop spans 14 amino acids. From germline, CDR1 is SEHNR and CDR2 FQNEAQ (reference sequence). Here the CDR3 reads CASSPRTSGYEQYF. The CDR3 nucleotides are TGTGCCAGCAGCCCCAGGACTAGCGGCTACGAGCAGTACTTC.